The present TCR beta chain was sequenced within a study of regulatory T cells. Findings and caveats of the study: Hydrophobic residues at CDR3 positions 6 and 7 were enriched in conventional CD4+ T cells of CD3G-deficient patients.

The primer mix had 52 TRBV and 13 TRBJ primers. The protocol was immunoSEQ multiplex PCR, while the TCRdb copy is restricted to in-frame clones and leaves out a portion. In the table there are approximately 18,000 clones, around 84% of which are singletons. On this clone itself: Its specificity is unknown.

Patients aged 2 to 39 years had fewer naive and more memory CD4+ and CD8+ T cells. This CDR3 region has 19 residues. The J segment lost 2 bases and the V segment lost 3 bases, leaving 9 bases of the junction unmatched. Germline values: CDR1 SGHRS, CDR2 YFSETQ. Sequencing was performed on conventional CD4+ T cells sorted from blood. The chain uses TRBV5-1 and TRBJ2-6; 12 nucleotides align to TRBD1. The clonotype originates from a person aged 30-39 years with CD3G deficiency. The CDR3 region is CASSSFNRDRGPGANVLTF. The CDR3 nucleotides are TGCGCCAGCAGCTCTTTTAACCGGGACAGGGGGCCTGGGGCCAACGTCCTGACTTTC.